This TCR beta chain was observed in a study of tumor and adjacent non-tumor tissue in lung cancer. Study overall: Each sample yielded some 4 million productive TCRbeta reads on average. Overall study findings and caveats: Tumor repertoires had a smaller top 100 clone share than normal lung. Compared with tumor, normal lung showed significantly lower TCR diversity.

TCRbeta libraries were built with three rounds of nested PCR, modified from ARM-PCR. MiXCR, applied by TCRdb to the multiplex PCR reads, yields one record per CDR3 protein. The table lists approximately 77,000 distinct CDR3 sequences, approximately 80% of them singletons. No cell sorting was done before RNA was extracted from the tissue. More than 3 cm separated this lung sample from the edge of the tumor. Donors were chemotherapy-naive, newly diagnosed lung cancer surgical patients in China, August–November 2014. By proportion, this clonotype is medium-sized (0.01 to 0.1%). Its target is not known. Germline CDR1 and CDR2: DFQATT and SNEGSKA (reference sequence). CDR3 length: 15 residues. Trimming removed 4 bases from V and 1 base from J, with 15 bases in between.

Sequenced material: distant non-tumor lung tissue. The clonotype comes from a man aged 55 to 70 with non-small cell lung cancer. This rearrangement joins TRBV20-1 to TRBJ2-3; possibly TRBD2 for D (5 bases). The CDR3 nucleotides read TGCAGTGCTAATAGGCGGGTGTTGGGCACAGATACGCAGTATTTT. This translates into CSANRRVLGTDTQYF.